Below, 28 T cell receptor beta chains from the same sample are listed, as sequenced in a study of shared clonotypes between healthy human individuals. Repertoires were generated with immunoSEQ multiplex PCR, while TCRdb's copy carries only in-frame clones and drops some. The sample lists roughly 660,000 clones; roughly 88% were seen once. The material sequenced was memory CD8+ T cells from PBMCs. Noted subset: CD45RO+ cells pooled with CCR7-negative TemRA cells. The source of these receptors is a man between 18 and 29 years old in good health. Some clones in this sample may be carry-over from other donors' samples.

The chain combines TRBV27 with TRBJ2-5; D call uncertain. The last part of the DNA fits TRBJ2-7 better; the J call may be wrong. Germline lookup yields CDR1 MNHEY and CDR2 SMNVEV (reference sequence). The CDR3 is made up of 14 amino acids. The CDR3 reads CASSLNPNSYEQYF. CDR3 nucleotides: TGTGCCAGCAGTTTAAATCCCAACTCCTACGAGCAGTACTTC.

Here the CDR3 DNA reads TGCAGCGTTGGCGAGGGAACTAATGAAAAACTGTTTTTT. Its translation: CSVGEGTNEKLFF. The V call is TRBV29-1, the J call TRBJ1-4; D remains unclear. Looked up from germline, CDR1 is SQVTM and CDR2 is ANQGSEA. V lost 4 bases to trimming and J lost 1 base, with 7 bases between them. The CDR3 spans 13 residues.

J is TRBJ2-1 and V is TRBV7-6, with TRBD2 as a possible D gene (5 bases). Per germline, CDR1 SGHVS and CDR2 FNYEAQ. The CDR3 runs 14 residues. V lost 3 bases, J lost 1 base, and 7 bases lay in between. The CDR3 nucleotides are TGTGCCAGCAGCTTCCTAGCTTCCTACAATGAGCAGTTCTTC. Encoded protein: CASSFLASYNEQFF.

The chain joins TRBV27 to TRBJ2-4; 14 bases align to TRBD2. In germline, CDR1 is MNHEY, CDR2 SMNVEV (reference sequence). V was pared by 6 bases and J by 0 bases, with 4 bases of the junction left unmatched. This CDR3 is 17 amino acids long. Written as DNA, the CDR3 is TGTGCCAGCAGGGGACTAGCGGGAGTCCTAGCCAAAAACATTCAGTACTTC. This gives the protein CASRGLAGVLAKNIQYF.

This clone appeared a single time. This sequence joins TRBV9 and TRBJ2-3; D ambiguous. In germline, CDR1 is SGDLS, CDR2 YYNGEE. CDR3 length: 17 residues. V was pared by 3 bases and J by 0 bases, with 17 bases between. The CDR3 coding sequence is TGTGCCAGCAGCGAGAACGAGATCGAGACTAGCACAGATACGCAGTATTTT. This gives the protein CASSENEIETSTDTQYF.

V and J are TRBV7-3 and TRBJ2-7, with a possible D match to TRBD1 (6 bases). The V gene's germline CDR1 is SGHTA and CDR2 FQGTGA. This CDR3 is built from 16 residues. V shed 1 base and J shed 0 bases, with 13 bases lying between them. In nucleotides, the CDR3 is TGTGCCAGCAGCTTAAGGTGGGGGCGGGCCTCCTACGAGCAGTACTTC. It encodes CASSLRWGRASYEQYF.

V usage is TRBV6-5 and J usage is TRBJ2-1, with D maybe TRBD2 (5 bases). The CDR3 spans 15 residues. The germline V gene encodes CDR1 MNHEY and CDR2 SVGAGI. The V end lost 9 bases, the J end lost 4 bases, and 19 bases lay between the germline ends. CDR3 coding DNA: TGTGCCAGTTCTGTTGGCAGGACGGGATACAATGAGCAGTTCTTC. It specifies CASSVGRTGYNEQFF.

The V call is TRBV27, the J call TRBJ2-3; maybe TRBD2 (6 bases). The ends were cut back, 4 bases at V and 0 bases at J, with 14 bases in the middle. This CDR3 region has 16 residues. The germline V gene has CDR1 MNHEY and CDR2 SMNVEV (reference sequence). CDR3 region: CASSSTLASSTDTQYF. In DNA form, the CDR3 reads TGTGCCAGCAGTTCCACCCTAGCGTCTAGCACAGATACGCAGTATTTT.

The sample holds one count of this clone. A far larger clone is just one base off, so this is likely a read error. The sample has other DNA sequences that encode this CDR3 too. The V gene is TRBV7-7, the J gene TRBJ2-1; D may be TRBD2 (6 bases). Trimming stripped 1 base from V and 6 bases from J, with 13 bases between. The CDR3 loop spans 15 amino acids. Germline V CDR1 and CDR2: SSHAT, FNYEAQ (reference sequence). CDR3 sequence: CASSLGAGRGNEQFF. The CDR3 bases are TGTGCCAGCAGCTTAGGAGCTGGGCGGGGCAATGAGCAGTTCTTC. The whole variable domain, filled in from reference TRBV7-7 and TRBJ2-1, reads GAGVSQSPRYKVTKRGQDVTLRCDPISSHATLYWYQQALGQGPEFLTYFNYEAQPDKSGLPSDRFSAERPEGSISTLTIQRTEQRDSAMYRCASSLGAGRGNEQFFGPGTRLTVL.

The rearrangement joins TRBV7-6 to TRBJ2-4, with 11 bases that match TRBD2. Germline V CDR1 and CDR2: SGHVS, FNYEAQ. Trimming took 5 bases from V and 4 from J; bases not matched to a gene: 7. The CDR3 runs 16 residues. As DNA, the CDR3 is TGTGCCAGCAGCCCCCTGACTAGCGGGGTGAAAAACATTCAGTACTTC. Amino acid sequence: CASSPLTSGVKNIQYF.

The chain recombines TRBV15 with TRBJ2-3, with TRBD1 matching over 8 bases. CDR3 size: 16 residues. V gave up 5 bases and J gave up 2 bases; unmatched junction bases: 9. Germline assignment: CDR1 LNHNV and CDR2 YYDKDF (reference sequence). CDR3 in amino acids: CATSPPLGQATDTQYF. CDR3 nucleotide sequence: TGTGCCACCAGCCCCCCTTTGGGACAGGCCACAGATACGCAGTATTTT.

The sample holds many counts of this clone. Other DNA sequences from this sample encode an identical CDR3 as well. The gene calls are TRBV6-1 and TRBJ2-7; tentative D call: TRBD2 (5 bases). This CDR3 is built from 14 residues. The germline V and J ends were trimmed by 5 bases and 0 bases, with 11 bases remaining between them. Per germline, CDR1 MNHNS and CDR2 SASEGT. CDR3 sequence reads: CASSPLGLSYEQYF. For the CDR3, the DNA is TGTGCCAGCAGTCCACTAGGGCTCTCCTACGAGCAGTACTTC.

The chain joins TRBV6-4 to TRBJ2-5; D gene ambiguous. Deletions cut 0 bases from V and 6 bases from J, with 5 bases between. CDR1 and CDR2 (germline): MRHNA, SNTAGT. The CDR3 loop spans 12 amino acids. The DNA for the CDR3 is TGTGCCAGCAGTGACTCGAGACAGACCCAGTACTTC. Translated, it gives CASSDSRQTQYF.

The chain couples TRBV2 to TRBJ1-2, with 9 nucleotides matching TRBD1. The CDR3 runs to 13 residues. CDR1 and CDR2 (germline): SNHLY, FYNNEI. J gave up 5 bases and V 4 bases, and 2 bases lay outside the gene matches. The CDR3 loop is CASSVGQGYGYTF. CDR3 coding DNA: TGTGCCAGCAGTGTAGGACAGGGGTATGGCTACACCTTC. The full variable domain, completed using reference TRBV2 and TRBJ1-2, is EPEVTQTPSHQVTQMGQEVILRCVPISNHLYFYWYRQILGQKVEFLVSFYNNEISEKSEIFDDQFSVERPDGSNFTLKIRSTKLEDSAMYFCASSVGQGYGYTFGSGTRLTVV.

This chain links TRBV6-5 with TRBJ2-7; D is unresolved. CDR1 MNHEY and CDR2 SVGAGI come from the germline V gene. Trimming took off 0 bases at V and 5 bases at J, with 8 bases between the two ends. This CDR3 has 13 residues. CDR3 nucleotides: TGTGCCAGCAGTTACTCGAAGGTCCACGAGCAGTACTTC. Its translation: CASSYSKVHEQYF.

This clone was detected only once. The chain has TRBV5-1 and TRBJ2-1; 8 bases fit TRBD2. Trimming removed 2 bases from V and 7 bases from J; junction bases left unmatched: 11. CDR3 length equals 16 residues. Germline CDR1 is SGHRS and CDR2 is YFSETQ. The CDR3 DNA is TGCGCCAGCAGCTTTAGTTACGGGAGGGCCGTGAATGAGCAGTTCTTC. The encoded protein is CASSFSYGRAVNEQFF.

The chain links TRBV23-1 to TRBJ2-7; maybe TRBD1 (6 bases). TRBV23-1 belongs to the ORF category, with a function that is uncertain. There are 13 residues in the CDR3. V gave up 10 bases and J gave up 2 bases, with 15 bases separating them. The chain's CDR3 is CATGRGRAYEQYF. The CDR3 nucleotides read TGCGCCACCGGCAGGGGAAGGGCCTACGAGCAGTACTTC.

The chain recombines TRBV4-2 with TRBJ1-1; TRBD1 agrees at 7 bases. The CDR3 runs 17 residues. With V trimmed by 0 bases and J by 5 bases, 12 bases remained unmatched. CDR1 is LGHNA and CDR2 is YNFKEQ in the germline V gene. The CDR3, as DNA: TGTGCCAGCAGCCAAGACTATCGTAAACAGGGGTGGACTGAAGCTTTCTTT. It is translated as CASSQDYRKQGWTEAFF.

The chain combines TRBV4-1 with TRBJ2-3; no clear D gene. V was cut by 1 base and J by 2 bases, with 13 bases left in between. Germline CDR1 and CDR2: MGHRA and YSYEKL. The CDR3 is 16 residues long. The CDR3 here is CASSQGVRTSTDTQYF. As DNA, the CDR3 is TGCGCCAGCAGCCAAGGGGTGCGGACGTCCACAGATACGCAGTATTTT.

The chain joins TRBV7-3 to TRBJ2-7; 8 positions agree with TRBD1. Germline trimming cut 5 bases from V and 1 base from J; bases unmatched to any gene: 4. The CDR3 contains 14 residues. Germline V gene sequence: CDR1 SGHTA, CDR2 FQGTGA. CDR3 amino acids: CASSPGTGSYEQYF. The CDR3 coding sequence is TGTGCCAGCAGCCCCGGGACAGGTTCCTACGAGCAGTACTTC.

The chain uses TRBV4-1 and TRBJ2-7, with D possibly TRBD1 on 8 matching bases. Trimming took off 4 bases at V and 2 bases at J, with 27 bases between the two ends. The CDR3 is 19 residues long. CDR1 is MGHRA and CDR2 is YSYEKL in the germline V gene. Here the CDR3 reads CASSPLRGRSGAGTYEQYF. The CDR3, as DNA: TGCGCCAGCAGCCCCCTCAGGGGGCGAAGTGGAGCGGGGACCTACGAGCAGTACTTC.

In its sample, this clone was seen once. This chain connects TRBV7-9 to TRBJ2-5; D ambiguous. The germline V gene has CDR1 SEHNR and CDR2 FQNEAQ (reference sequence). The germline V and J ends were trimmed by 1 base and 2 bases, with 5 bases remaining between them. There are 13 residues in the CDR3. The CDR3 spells CASSLDSQETQYF. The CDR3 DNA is TGTGCCAGCAGCTTAGACAGTCAAGAGACCCAGTACTTC.

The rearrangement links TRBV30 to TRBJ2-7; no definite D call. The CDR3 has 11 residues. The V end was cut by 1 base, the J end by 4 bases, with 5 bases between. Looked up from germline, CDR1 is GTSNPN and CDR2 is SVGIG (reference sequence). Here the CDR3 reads CAWSDAYEQYF. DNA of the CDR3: TGTGCCTGGAGTGATGCGTACGAGCAGTACTTC. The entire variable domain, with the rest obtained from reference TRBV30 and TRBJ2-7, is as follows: SQTIHQWPATLVQPVGSPLSLECTVEGTSNPNLYWYRQAAGRGLQLLFYSVGIGQISSEVPQNLSASRPQDRQFILSSKKLLLSDSGFYLCAWSDAYEQYFGPGTRLTVT.

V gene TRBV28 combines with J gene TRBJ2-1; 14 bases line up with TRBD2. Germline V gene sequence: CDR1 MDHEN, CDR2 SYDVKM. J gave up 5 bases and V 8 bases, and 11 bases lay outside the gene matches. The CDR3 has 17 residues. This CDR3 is CASGLAGGSVFHNEQFF. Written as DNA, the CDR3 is TGTGCCAGCGGACTAGCGGGAGGTAGCGTGTTTCACAATGAGCAGTTCTTC.

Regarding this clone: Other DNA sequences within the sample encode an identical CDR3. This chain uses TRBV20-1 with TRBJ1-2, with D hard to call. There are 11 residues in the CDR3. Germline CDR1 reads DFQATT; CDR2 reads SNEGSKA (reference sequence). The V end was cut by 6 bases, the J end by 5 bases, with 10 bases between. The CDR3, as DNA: TGCAGTGCCCGAGGGCCTTATGGCTACACCTTC. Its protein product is CSARGPYGYTF.

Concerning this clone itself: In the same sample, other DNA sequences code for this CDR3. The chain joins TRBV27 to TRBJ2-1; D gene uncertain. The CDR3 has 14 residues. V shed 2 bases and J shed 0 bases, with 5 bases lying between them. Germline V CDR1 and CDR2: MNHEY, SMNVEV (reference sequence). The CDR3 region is CASSLDSSYNEQFF. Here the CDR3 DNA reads TGTGCCAGCAGTTTAGACTCCTCCTACAATGAGCAGTTCTTC.

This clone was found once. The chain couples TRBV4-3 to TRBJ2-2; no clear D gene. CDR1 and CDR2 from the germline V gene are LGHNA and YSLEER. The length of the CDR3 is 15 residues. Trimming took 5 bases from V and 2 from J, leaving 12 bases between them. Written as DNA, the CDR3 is TGCGCCAGCAGCGATAGGGCCTTTAACACCGGGGAGCTGTTTTTT. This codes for CASSDRAFNTGELFF.

The CDR3 region is CASSQVASGSYEQYF. The CDR3 coding sequence is TGCGCCAGCAGCCAAGTTGCTAGCGGATCCTACGAGCAGTACTTC. V and J are TRBV4-1 and TRBJ2-7, with 7 bases that match TRBD2. This CDR3 comprises 15 residues. The V gene end was trimmed by 1 base and the J gene end by 1 base; junction bases not matched to a gene: 4. Per germline, CDR1 MGHRA and CDR2 YSYEKL.